This passage covers 15 T cell receptor beta chains from one sample sequenced in a study of T cell repertoires in cytomegalovirus infection. TCRdb processed the reads anew with MiXCR; each CDR3 protein has one entry. This sample carries approximately 600,000 distinct CDR3 sequences, almost 40% of them seen once, and the ten largest clones take 48%. The antigens these receptors bind are not known. The sequences come from cultured PBMCs, collected from culture after CMV antigen stimulation. The source of these receptors is a human donor in good health (CMV status not recorded). Some clones in this sample may be carry-over from other donors' samples.

In this sample, this clonotype turned up a few times. The genes are TRBV6-2 or TRBV6-3 and TRBJ2-3; 7 bases line up with TRBD1. Germline CDR1 and CDR2: MNHEY and SVGEGT. V was pared by 8 bases and J by 2 bases, with 10 bases of the junction left unmatched. The CDR3 covers 15 residues. CDR3 DNA sequence: TGTGCCAGCGGTGATATGGGACAGCTCACAGATACGCAGTATTTT. Translated: CASGDMGQLTDTQYF.

The chain is built from TRBV7-9 and TRBJ1-3; 7 bases match TRBD1. Losses at the gene ends were 1 base for V and 0 bases for J; bases not matched to a gene: 12. The germline CDR1 and CDR2 sequences are SEHNR and FQNEAQ (reference sequence). CDR3 length equals 19 residues. The CDR3 loop reads CASSLVRVTGANSGNTIYF. CDR3 nucleotide sequence: TGTGCCAGCAGCTTAGTTCGGGTTACAGGGGCAAACTCTGGAAACACCATATATTTT.

This clonotype was counted only a few times. J is TRBJ2-2 and V is TRBV7-6; D is uncertain. CDR1 and CDR2 from the germline V gene are SGHVS and FNYEAQ. The germline V and J ends were trimmed by 1 base and 3 bases, with 9 bases remaining between them. The CDR3 is 15 residues long. As DNA, the CDR3 is TGTGCCAGCAGCTTAGTCGTCAGGTACACCGGGGAGCTGTTTTTT. It encodes CASSLVVRYTGELFF.

The genes are TRBV6-2 or TRBV6-3 and TRBJ2-1, with no clear D. Trimming shortened V by 7 bases and J by 2 bases, and 9 bases separated the two germline ends. CDR1 is MNHEY, CDR2 SVGEGT, per germline. This CDR3 has 13 amino acids. This CDR3 reads CASTTAPYNEQFF. The CDR3 nucleotides read TGTGCCAGCACCACCGCCCCCTACAATGAGCAGTTCTTC.

In the case of this clonotype: Just one base apart from a much larger clone, this may be a read error. V gene TRBV7-2 combines with J gene TRBJ2-1; TRBD2 is a possible D gene (5 bases). Germline CDR1 reads SGHTA; CDR2 reads FQGNSA. This CDR3 comprises 12 residues. The CDR3 spells CAGSLWRNEQFF. The CDR3 bases are TGTGCCGGCAGCTTATGGAGGAATGAGCAGTTCTTC.

The chain combines TRBV12-3 or TRBV12-4 with TRBJ2-1; TRBD2 aligns across 11 bases. J gave up 7 bases and V 8 bases, and 7 bases lay outside the gene matches. The CDR3 runs 14 residues. The CDR3 region is CASGPSGGSNEQFF. CDR3 sequence (DNA): TGTGCCAGCGGCCCTAGCGGGGGGTCAAATGAGCAGTTCTTC.

This clonotype was seen only a few times. The rearrangement links TRBV19 to TRBJ1-6; TRBD1 aligns across 7 bases. CDR3 length: 12 residues. Germline CDR1 LNHDA, CDR2 SQIVND (reference sequence). Losses at the gene ends were 8 bases for V and 10 bases for J; bases not matched to a gene: 5. This chain's CDR3 is CASRDRDSPLHF. The DNA of the CDR3 is TGTGCCAGTCGGGACAGAGACTCACCCCTCCACTTT.

This clonotype showed up many times. This chain joins TRBV7-6 and TRBJ2-2, with TRBD2 identical over 13 bases. CDR1 and CDR2 from the germline V gene are SGHVS and FNYEAQ. V gave up 2 bases and J gave up 2 bases; unmatched junction bases: 11. The CDR3 contains 20 residues. CDR3 nucleotide sequence: TGTGCCAGCAGCTTAAGGAGACTAGCGGGAGGTACCCCTAACACCGGGGAGCTGTTTTTT. Its protein product is CASSLRRLAGGTPNTGELFF.

V usage is TRBV24-1 and J usage is TRBJ2-5, with 8 bases matching TRBD1. The germline gives CDR1 KGHDR, CDR2 SFDVKD. The V gene end was trimmed by 3 bases and the J gene end by 2 bases; junction bases not matched to a gene: 4. CDR3 length equals 15 residues. CDR3 coding DNA: TGTGCCACCAGTGATAGTGGACAGGGTCAAGAGACCCAGTACTTC. Protein product: CATSDSGQGQETQYF.

This clonotype was counted at least ten times. The V call is TRBV7-2, the J call TRBJ2-3; no clear D. This CDR3 is built from 15 residues. Germline CDR1 SGHTA, CDR2 FQGNSA. Trimming pared 7 bases from V and 1 base from J, leaving 15 bases between. The CDR3 DNA sequence: TGTGCCAGCACCCTGAGATCCAGTGGCACAGATACGCAGTATTTT. It codes for CASTLRSSGTDTQYF.

V is TRBV10-3 and J is TRBJ2-1, with 12 bases identical to TRBD2. This CDR3 region has 13 residues. V gave up 7 bases and J gave up 9 bases; unmatched junction bases: 4. Germline assignment: CDR1 ENHRY and CDR2 SYGVKD. As DNA, the CDR3 is TGTGCCATCACTAGCGGGGGGGTTTCTGAGCAGTTCTTC. Encoded protein: CAITSGGVSEQFF.

V usage is TRBV10-2 and J usage is TRBJ2-5, with D maybe TRBD2 (6 bases). This CDR3 contains 11 residues. Germline-derived CDR1 and CDR2 are WSHSY and SAAADI. Trimming left V 8 bases short and J 4 bases short, with 8 bases between. The CDR3 bases are TGCGCCAGCGGGACTGGAGAGACCCAGTACTTC. It translates to CASGTGETQYF.

The chain links TRBV5-1 to TRBJ2-7; 10 bases are a match to TRBD2. V was clipped by 4 bases and J by 6 bases; unmatched bases: 7. Germline CDR1 is SGHRS and CDR2 is YFSETQ. The CDR3 has 14 amino acids. CDR3 amino acids: CASSVTSGVGEQYF. The CDR3 DNA reads as TGCGCCAGCAGCGTTACTAGCGGGGTAGGCGAGCAGTACTTC.

This clonotype came up many times. The chain carries TRBV7-2 and TRBJ2-1; the match to TRBD2 covers 7 bases. CDR1 and CDR2 from the germline V gene are SGHTA and FQGNSA. The V gene end was trimmed by 5 bases and the J gene end by 6 bases; junction bases not matched to a gene: 10. The CDR3 spans 15 residues. The CDR3 DNA follows: TGTGCCAGCAGCATCACAGCGGGGCCTGGCAATGAGCAGTTCTTC. It is translated as CASSITAGPGNEQFF.

In this sample, this clonotype turned up a few times. The chain recombines TRBV7-2 with TRBJ2-2, with 9 bases identical to TRBD2. Trimming at V came to 6 bases and at J to 6 bases, leaving 5 bases not matched to a gene. CDR3 size: 14 residues. CDR1 SGHTA and CDR2 FQGNSA come from the germline V gene. The CDR3 nucleotides read TGTGCCAGCAGGGGCGGGGGGGCCGCCGGGGAGCTGTTTTTT. It is translated as CASRGGGAAGELFF.